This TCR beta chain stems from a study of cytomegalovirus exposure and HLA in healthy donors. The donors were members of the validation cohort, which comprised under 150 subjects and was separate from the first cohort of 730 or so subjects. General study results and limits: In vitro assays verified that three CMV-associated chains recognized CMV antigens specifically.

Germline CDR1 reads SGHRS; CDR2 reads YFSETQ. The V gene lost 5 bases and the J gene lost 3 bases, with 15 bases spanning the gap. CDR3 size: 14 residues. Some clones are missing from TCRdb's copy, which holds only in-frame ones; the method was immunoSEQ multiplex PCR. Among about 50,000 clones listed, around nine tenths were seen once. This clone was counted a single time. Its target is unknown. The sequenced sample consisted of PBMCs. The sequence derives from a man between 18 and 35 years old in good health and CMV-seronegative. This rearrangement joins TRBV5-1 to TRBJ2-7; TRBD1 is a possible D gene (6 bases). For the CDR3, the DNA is TGCGCCAGCAGGTCCACAGGGCTCTACTACGAGCAGTACTTC. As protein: CASRSTGLYYEQYF.